The 26 T cell receptor beta chains below were found in one sample sequenced in a study of T cells in Graves' hyperthyroidism and ophthalmopathy. TCR beta CDR3 regions were amplified from RNA. The primer set for the first-round RT-PCR of the TCR CDR3 was HTBI. TCRdb itself ran the multiplex PCR reads through MiXCR, one entry per CDR3 protein. The sample includes hundreds of thousands of distinct CDR3 sequences, more than 15% of them seen just once. The sample taken for sequencing was blood. The receptors derive from a woman aged 55 to 70 with Graves' ophthalmopathy.

This chain joins TRBV19 and TRBJ2-1; D possibly corresponds to TRBD1 (5 bases). This CDR3 region has 16 residues. V lost 4 bases and J 3 bases, leaving 16 bases between the germline ends. Germline CDR1 reads LNHDA; CDR2 reads SQIVND (reference sequence). The CDR3 nucleotides are TGTGCCAGTAGTAATTTGAGGAGACAGAACTACAATGAGCAGTTCTTC. Amino acid sequence: CASSNLRRQNYNEQFF.

This clonotype was detected only a few times. This chain links TRBV11-2 with TRBJ1-1, with no clear D. The CDR3 sequence is 15 residues long. Between the trimmed V and J ends, which lost 5 bases and 5 bases, there was a span of 18 bases. Germline CDR1 and CDR2: SGHAT and FQNNGV. CDR3 coding DNA: TGTGCCAGCAGCAACACGGGGAAGTGGAGGACTGAAGCTTTCTTT. It encodes CASSNTGKWRTEAFF.

This clonotype was observed many times. J is TRBJ2-5 and V is TRBV7-2; TRBD2 matches at 8 bases. Germline trimming cut 5 bases from V and 5 bases from J; bases unmatched to any gene: 7. Germline V gene data show CDR1 as SGHTA and CDR2 as FQGNSA. The CDR3 runs 14 residues. The DNA of the CDR3 is TGTGCCAGCAGCCCCCATTCGGGGGGGGAGACCCAGTACTTC. Translated: CASSPHSGGETQYF.

The J gene is TRBJ1-3, the V gene TRBV19, with a weak D call TRBD1 (6 bases). Germline assignment: CDR1 LNHDA and CDR2 SQIVND (reference sequence). The CDR3 is made up of 18 amino acids. With 7 bases removed from V and 0 bases from J, the gap between germline ends came to 22 bases. Here the CDR3 DNA reads TGTGCCAGTAACCCAGGCCCAGGGGACCCAACCTCTGGAAACACCATATATTTT. It specifies CASNPGPGDPTSGNTIYF.

This clonotype was seen only once. One junction end does not reproduce the germline sequence, and a read error may be involved. The chain employs TRBV11-2 and TRBJ2-3; 8 bases map to TRBD2. The V gene's germline CDR1 is SGHAT and CDR2 FQNNGV. The CDR3 extends over 15 amino acids. The CDR3 reads CASKTAGVGTGTQYF. DNA of the CDR3: TGTGCCAGCAAGACAGCGGGAGTAGGCACAGGTACGCAGTATTTT.

Many counts were recorded for this clonotype. V and J are TRBV7-2 and TRBJ2-7; D may correspond to TRBD1 or TRBD2 (5 bases each). This CDR3 region has 13 residues. Germline loops: CDR1 SGHTA, CDR2 FQGNSA. Deletions cut 3 bases from V and 5 bases from J, with 11 bases between. DNA for the CDR3: TGTGCCAGCAGCTTGGGGGTTTTTGACGAGCAGTACTTC. Amino acid sequence: CASSLGVFDEQYF.

There are many counts of this clonotype. The rearrangement uses TRBV20-1 and TRBJ1-1; a possible D gene is TRBD1 (6 bases). The CDR3 sequence is 15 residues long. The V and J ends lost 2 bases and 2 bases respectively, with 15 bases between them. In germline, CDR1 is DFQATT, CDR2 SNEGSKA (reference sequence). CDR3 sequence reads: CSARKPGQINTEAFF. CDR3 sequence (DNA): TGCAGTGCTAGAAAACCCGGACAGATCAACACTGAAGCTTTCTTT.

This clonotype was seen at least ten times. The chain uses TRBV3-1 and TRBJ2-1; no definite D call. V shed 0 bases and J shed 8 bases, with 8 bases lying between them. Germline CDR1 is LGHDT and CDR2 is YNNKEL (reference sequence). CDR3 length: 13 amino acids. CDR3 region: CASSQDRADEQFF. DNA of the CDR3: TGTGCCAGCAGCCAAGATAGGGCCGATGAGCAGTTCTTC.

The chain joins TRBV7-8 to TRBJ2-5, with 16 bases lining up with TRBD2. Germline trimming cut 5 bases from V and 1 base from J; bases unmatched to any gene: 7. Germline values: CDR1 SGHVS, CDR2 FQNEAQ. The CDR3 is made up of 18 amino acids. In DNA form, the CDR3 reads TGTGCCAGCAGCAAACCGGGACTAGCGGGGGGGGTCCAAGAGACCCAGTACTTC. Residues: CASSKPGLAGGVQETQYF. The complete variable domain, with remaining parts taken from reference TRBV7-8 and TRBJ2-5, reads GAGVSQSPRYKVAKRGQDVALRCDPISGHVSLFWYQQALGQGPEFLTYFQNEAQLDKSGLPSDRFFAERPEGSVSTLKIQRTQQEDSAVYLCASSKPGLAGGVQETQYFGPGTRLLVL.

This clonotype was seen repeatedly, ten times or more. The chain employs TRBV20-1 and TRBJ2-6; 7 nucleotides line up with TRBD2. After removal of 6 bases from V and 2 bases from J, the junction contained 4 bases not matched to a gene. Per the germline V gene, CDR1 is DFQATT and CDR2 is SNEGSKA (reference sequence). The CDR3 length is 14 residues. CDR3 bases: TGCAGTGCCCGGGGAGGGGCTGGGGCCAACGTCCTGACTTTC. It yields the protein CSARGGAGANVLTF.

This rearrangement joins TRBV20-1 to TRBJ1-1; 8 positions match TRBD1. J lost 4 bases, V lost 5 bases, and 9 bases had no gene match. The CDR3 is made up of 14 amino acids. The V gene's germline CDR1 is DFQATT and CDR2 SNEGSKA (reference sequence). CDR3 sequence reads: CSAGVAGQGTEAFF. The CDR3 coding sequence is TGCAGTGCTGGAGTAGCTGGACAGGGCACTGAAGCTTTCTTT.

This clonotype was observed a handful of times. The chain joins TRBV2 to TRBJ1-2; D may be TRBD1 (6 bases). The CDR3 is 13 amino acids. The V gene's germline CDR1 is SNHLY and CDR2 FYNNEI. The germline V and J ends were trimmed by 11 bases and 3 bases, with 16 bases remaining between them. CDR3 loop: CASTGRPDYGYTF. In DNA, the CDR3 is TGTGCCTCCACAGGGCGGCCCGACTATGGCTACACCTTC.

The DNA of the CDR3 is TGTGCCAGCAGCGTGGCAGGAGGCTCTGGAAACACCATATATTTT. Residues: CASSVAGGSGNTIYF. This chain links TRBV7-8 with TRBJ1-3; D is ambiguous. The CDR3 covers 15 residues. Germline-derived CDR1 and CDR2 are SGHVS and FQNEAQ. Deletions cut 5 bases from V and 0 bases from J, with 11 bases between.

This clonotype was seen more than once but under ten times. The chain joins TRBV12-5 to TRBJ2-3; the D is unclear. The germline V gene has CDR1 LGHNT and CDR2 FRNRAP. CDR3 length equals 13 residues. Trimming took off 6 bases at V and 4 bases at J, with 11 bases between the two ends. The CDR3 reads CASGTQPPDTQYF. CDR3 bases: TGTGCTAGTGGCACACAGCCCCCAGATACGCAGTATTTT.

This clonotype was seen a few times. The chain couples TRBV2 to TRBJ2-5; possibly TRBD1 for D (6 bases). The V gene lost 2 bases and the J gene lost 5 bases, with 15 bases spanning the gap. The CDR3 consists of 15 residues. Germline assignment: CDR1 SNHLY and CDR2 FYNNEI. In DNA form, the CDR3 reads TGTGCCAGCAGTGAAACTCACAGGGTATGGGAGACCCAGTACTTC. This translates into CASSETHRVWETQYF.

This clonotype was counted a few times. The V call is TRBV7-9, the J call TRBJ1-4; no firm D call. This CDR3 spans 14 amino acids. V was trimmed by 2 bases and J by 6 bases, leaving 10 bases between them. Germline CDR1 is SEHNR and CDR2 is FQNEAQ (reference sequence). The CDR3 DNA reads TGTGCCAGCAGCTTATCCACGGCCGATGAAAAACTGTTTTTT. This translates into CASSLSTADEKLFF.

This clonotype has ten or more counts. The V and J genes are TRBV11-2 and TRBJ2-3; possibly TRBD2 for D (6 bases). Trimming cost V 1 base and J 2 bases, with 10 bases left between them. Germline CDR1 is SGHAT and CDR2 is FQNNGV. The CDR3 spans 15 residues. CDR3 amino acids: CASSLGGTFTDTQYF. Here the CDR3 DNA reads TGTGCCAGCAGCTTAGGCGGGACCTTCACAGATACGCAGTATTTT.

This clonotype was picked up many times. The V call is TRBV4-3, the J call TRBJ2-3, with D possibly being TRBD1 (6 bases). CDR3 size: 17 residues. V lost 1 base, J lost 0 bases, and 14 bases lay in between. Germline V gene data show CDR1 as LGHNA and CDR2 as YSLEER. CDR3 residues: CASSQVPGDSSTDTQYF. The CDR3 DNA follows: TGCGCCAGCAGCCAAGTCCCAGGGGATTCAAGCACAGATACGCAGTATTTT.

This clonotype was observed a few times. The rearrangement joins TRBV18 to TRBJ2-7, with D possibly TRBD1 on 6 matching bases. Germline assignment: CDR1 KGHSH and CDR2 LQKENI. V was shortened by 2 bases and J by 5 bases, with 10 bases between the two germline ends. This CDR3 spans 13 amino acids. CDR3 in amino acids: CASSPITGNEQYF. In DNA form, the CDR3 reads TGTGCCAGCTCACCAATTACAGGGAACGAGCAGTACTTC.

The rearrangement joins TRBV7-8 to TRBJ2-1; 16 nucleotides line up with TRBD2. CDR3 size: 17 residues. The germline CDR1 and CDR2 sequences are SGHVS and FQNEAQ. V was clipped by 1 base and J by 6 bases; unmatched bases: 3. Here the CDR3 DNA reads TGTGCCAGCAGCTTAGATGGGACTAGCGGGAGGGCCAATGAGCAGTTCTTC. It encodes CASSLDGTSGRANEQFF. Together with reference TRBV7-8 and TRBJ2-1, the CDR3 gives the full variable domain: GAGVSQSPRYKVAKRGQDVALRCDPISGHVSLFWYQQALGQGPEFLTYFQNEAQLDKSGLPSDRFFAERPEGSVSTLKIQRTQQEDSAVYLCASSLDGTSGRANEQFFGPGTRLTVL.

The chain couples TRBV18 to TRBJ2-7; D gene uncertain. The CDR3 extends over 17 amino acids. Deletions cut 1 base from V and 5 bases from J, with 21 bases between. Germline CDR1 and CDR2: KGHSH and LQKENI. The chain's CDR3 is CASSPQFLPGKAHEQYF. CDR3 DNA sequence: TGTGCCAGCTCACCACAGTTTTTACCGGGTAAAGCACACGAGCAGTACTTC.

This clonotype has a handful of counts. CDR3 sequence: CASSNTGSYEQYF. The CDR3 nucleotides read TGTGCCAGCAGCAACACAGGGAGTTACGAGCAGTACTTC. The chain couples TRBV5-8 to TRBJ2-7; tentatively, D is TRBD1 (6 bases). This CDR3 is 13 amino acids long. The germline V gene encodes CDR1 SGHTS and CDR2 YDEGEE. The V end was cut by 4 bases, the J end by 4 bases, with 12 bases between.

In its sample, this clonotype was seen a few times. V usage is TRBV6-2 or TRBV6-3 and J usage is TRBJ1-1; tentative D call: TRBD1 (6 bases). V lost 2 bases, J lost 2 bases, and 21 bases lay in between. CDR1 and CDR2 from the germline V gene are MNHEY and SVGEGT. The CDR3 consists of 18 residues. DNA of the CDR3: TGTGCCAGCAGTTACCGGCTGACAGGTAGGGAGTTTAACACTGAAGCTTTCTTT. Encoded protein: CASSYRLTGREFNTEAFF.

This clonotype was picked up many times. The V gene is TRBV11-2, the J gene TRBJ1-1, with unresolved D. Trimming shortened V by 0 bases and J by 1 base, and 12 bases separated the two germline ends. The CDR3 is 16 residues long. CDR1 SGHAT and CDR2 FQNNGV come from the germline V gene. The CDR3 loop reads CASSLDLVVGNTEAFF. The CDR3 nucleotides are TGTGCCAGCAGCTTAGATCTGGTTGTGGGGAACACTGAAGCTTTCTTT.

The J gene is TRBJ1-4, the V gene TRBV5-1; D is ambiguous. This CDR3 spans 14 amino acids. Germline lookup yields CDR1 SGHRS and CDR2 YFSETQ. The germline V and J ends were trimmed by 7 bases and 6 bases, with 16 bases remaining between them. The CDR3 region has the DNA TGCGCCAGCCACCGGACCGGTGGCGATGAAAAACTGTTTTTT. Amino acid sequence: CASHRTGGDEKLFF.

V and J are TRBV11-3 and TRBJ2-2; D could derive from TRBD1 or TRBD2 (6 bases each). The CDR3 has 14 amino acids. Trimming pared 3 bases from V and 4 bases from J, leaving 9 bases between. In germline, CDR1 is SGHNT, CDR2 YENEEA. The CDR3 coding sequence is TGTGCCAGCAGCTTTGGGGGGCCCACCGGGGAGCTGTTTTTT. It specifies CASSFGGPTGELFF. Variable domain in full (rest from reference TRBV11-3 and TRBJ2-2): EAGVVQSPRYKIIEKKQPVAFWCNPISGHNTLYWYLQNLGQGPELLIRYENEEAVDDSQLPKDRFSAERLKGVDSTLKIQPAELGDSAVYLCASSFGGPTGELFFGEGSRLTVL.